The sample holds a few counts of the clone carrying this T cell receptor (beta chain). This CDR3 region has 13 residues. The germline V gene encodes CDR1 SNHLY and CDR2 FYNNEI. V gave up 3 bases and J gave up 3 bases, with 8 bases separating them. Assay: immunoSEQ multiplex PCR; the TCRdb copy retains only in-frame clones and omits some. The sample has over 2,000,000 clones, 80% to 95% seen once. This record comes from a study of shared clonotypes between healthy human individuals. As defined, naive CD8 cells were CD45RO-negative and positively selected for CCR7, with terminally differentiated effector memory CD45RA+ cells excluded.

The TCR was taken from a man aged 18 to 29 in good health. Some clones in this sample may be carry-over from other donors' samples. The chain links TRBV2 to TRBJ1-1, with D unresolved. The specimen sequenced was naive CD8+ T cells from PBMCs. The CDR3 reads CASSEYRDTEAFF. The CDR3 coding sequence is TGTGCCAGCAGTGAGTACCGGGACACTGAAGCTTTCTTT.